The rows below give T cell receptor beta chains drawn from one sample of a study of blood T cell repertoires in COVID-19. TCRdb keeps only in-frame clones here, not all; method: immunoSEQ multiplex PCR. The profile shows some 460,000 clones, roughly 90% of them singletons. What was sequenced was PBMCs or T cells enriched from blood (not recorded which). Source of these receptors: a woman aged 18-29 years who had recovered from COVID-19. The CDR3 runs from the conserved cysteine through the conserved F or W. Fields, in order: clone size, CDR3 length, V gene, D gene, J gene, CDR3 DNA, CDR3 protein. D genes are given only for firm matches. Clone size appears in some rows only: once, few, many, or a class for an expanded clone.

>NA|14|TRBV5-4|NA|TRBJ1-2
TGTGCCAGCAGCTTAACAGGCACACCCTATGGCTACACCTTC
CASSLTGTPYGYTF
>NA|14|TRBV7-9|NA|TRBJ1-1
TGTGCCAGCAGCGTCATAGGGGGAAAGGATGAAGCTTTCTTT
CASSVIGGKDEAFF
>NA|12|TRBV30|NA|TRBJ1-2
TGTGCCTGGAGTGTTGGCCGCTATGGCTACACCTTC
CAWSVGRYGYTF
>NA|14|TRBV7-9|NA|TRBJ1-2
TGTGCCAGCAGCTTAGACGACAGAAACTATGGCTACACCTTC
CASSLDDRNYGYTF
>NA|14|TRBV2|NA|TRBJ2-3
TGTGCCAGCTGGAGGGATACTAGCACAGATACGCAGTATTTT
CASWRDTSTDTQYF
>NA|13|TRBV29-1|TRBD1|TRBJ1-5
TGCAGCGTGTGGACAGGGGGCCATCAGCCCCAGCATTTT
CSVWTGGHQPQHF
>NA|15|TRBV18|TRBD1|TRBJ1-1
TGTGCCAGCTCACGGACAGGGATGGAGAACACTGAAGCTTTCTTT
CASSRTGMENTEAFF
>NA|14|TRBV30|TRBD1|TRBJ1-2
TGTGCCTGGACTTACCGGGACAGGAACTATGGCTACACCTTC
CAWTYRDRNYGYTF
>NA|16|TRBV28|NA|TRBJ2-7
TGTGCCAGCAGTTCTCGATCCTGGCCCGCCCAGTACGAGCAGTACTTC
CASSSRSWPAQYEQYF
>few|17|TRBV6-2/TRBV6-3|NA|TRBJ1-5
TGTGCCAGCAGTTACAAGTTGGGGCAGGGAGGGGATCAGCCCCAGCATTTT
CASSYKLGQGGDQPQHF
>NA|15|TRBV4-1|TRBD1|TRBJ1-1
TGCGCCAGCAGCTTTGGACAGGGGGCGAACACTGAAGCTTTCTTT
CASSFGQGANTEAFF
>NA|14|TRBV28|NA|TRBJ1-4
TGTGCCAGCGGACGGACAGACGGTAATGAAAAACTGTTTTTT
CASGRTDGNEKLFF
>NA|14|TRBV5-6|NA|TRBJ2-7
TGTGCCAGCAGCTTGAGGGGGGGCCCCTACGAGCAGTACTTC
CASSLRGGPYEQYF
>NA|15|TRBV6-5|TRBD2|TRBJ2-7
TGTGCCAGCAGAATAACTAGCGACACCTCCTACGAGCAGTACTTC
CASRITSDTSYEQYF
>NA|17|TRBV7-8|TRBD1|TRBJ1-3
TGTGCCAGCAGCTTAGAAGGGACAGTCGACTCTGGAAACACCATATATTTT
CASSLEGTVDSGNTIYF
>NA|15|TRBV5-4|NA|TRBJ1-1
TGTGCCAGCAGCTTCAAAGACGGATACGGGACTGAAGCTTTCTTT
CASSFKDGYGTEAFF
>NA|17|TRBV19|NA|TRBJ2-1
TGTGCCAGTAGTATAGATCGCCCTCGGGGGTTGCCCAATGAGCAGTTCTTC
CASSIDRPRGLPNEQFF
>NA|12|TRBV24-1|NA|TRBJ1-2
TGTGCCACCAGTGATAACAGTTATGGCTACACCTTC
CATSDNSYGYTF
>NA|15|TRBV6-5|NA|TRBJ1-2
TGTGCCAGCAGTTACTCCCCAGCCTCCCGGGATGGCTACACCTTC
CASSYSPASRDGYTF
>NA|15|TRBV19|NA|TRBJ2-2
TGTGCCAGTAGTATAGGATCCTCGAGCACCGGGGAGCTGTTTTTT
CASSIGSSSTGELFF
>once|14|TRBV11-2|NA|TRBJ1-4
TGTGCCAGCAGCTCCCTAACGGGAAGGGAAAAACTGTTTTTT
CASSSLTGREKLFF
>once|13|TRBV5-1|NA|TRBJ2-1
TGCGCCAGCAGCTTGGAAGCCGACAATGAGCAGTTCTTC
CASSLEADNEQFF
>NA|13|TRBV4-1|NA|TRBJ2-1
TGCGCCAGCAGCCAAGGGGGGCGCGGCGAGCAGTTCTTC
CASSQGGRGEQFF
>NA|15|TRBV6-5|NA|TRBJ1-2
TGTGCCAGCAGTAACCGCTTCAGGGGTGGATATGGCTACACCTTC
CASSNRFRGGYGYTF
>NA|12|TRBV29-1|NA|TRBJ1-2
TGCAGCGTCGCGGACCCAGGGGATGGCTACACCTTC
CSVADPGDGYTF
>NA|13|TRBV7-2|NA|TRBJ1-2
TGTGCCAGCAGCTTAAGCACAGATGGAGGCTACACCTTC
CASSLSTDGGYTF
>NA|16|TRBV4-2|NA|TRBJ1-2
TGTGCCAGCAGTCCCCGCGGAGGGGATTTAGGGTATGGCTACACCTTC
CASSPRGGDLGYGYTF
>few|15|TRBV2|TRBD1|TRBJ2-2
TGTGCCAGCATAAGGGGACAGGGGAACACCGGGGAGCTGTTTTTT
CASIRGQGNTGELFF
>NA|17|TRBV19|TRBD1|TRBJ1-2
TGTGCCAGTAGTATAGATCTTCACAGGGGGCCCCTATATGGCTACACCTTC
CASSIDLHRGPLYGYTF
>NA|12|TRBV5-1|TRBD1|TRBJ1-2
TGCGCCAGCAGCCGTGAGACAGGGGGCTACACCTTC
CASSRETGGYTF
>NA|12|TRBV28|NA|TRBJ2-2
TGTGCCGGAAGCCCGAGGACCGGGGAGCTGTTTTTT
CAGSPRTGELFF
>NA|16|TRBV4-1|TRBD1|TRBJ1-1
TGCGCCAGCAGCCTGGGACAGGCCCGATTGAACACTGAAGCTTTCTTT
CASSLGQARLNTEAFF
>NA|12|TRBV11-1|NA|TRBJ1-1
TGTGCCAGCAGCTTAATAGACACTGAAGCTTTCTTT
CASSLIDTEAFF
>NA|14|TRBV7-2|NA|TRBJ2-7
TGTGCCAGCAGCTTCACTGCGACCGAGCTAGTGCAGTACTTC
CASSFTATELVQYF
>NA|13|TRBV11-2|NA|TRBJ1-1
TGTGCCAGCGCTGCCGGGTTGAACACTGAAGCTTTCTTT
CASAAGLNTEAFF
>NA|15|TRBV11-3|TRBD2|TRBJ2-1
TGTGCCAGCAGCCCCCCTGGCGGGGGGACCCCTGCTCAGTTCTTC
CASSPPGGGTPAQFF
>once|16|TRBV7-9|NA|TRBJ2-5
TGTGCCAGCAGCTTAGATGGGGGGGGCACCCAAGAGACCCAGTACTTC
CASSLDGGGTQETQYF
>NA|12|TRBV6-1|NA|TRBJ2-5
TGTGCCAGCAGTGAACAGCAAGAGACCCAGTACTTC
CASSEQQETQYF
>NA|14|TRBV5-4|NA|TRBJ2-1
TGTGCCAGCAGCCCCGGGACTCCTGACAATGAGCAGTTCTTC
CASSPGTPDNEQFF
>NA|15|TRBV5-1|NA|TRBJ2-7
TGCGCCAGCAGCTTGGCTACAGGTACATCCTACGAGCAGTACTTC
CASSLATGTSYEQYF
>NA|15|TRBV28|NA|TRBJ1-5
TGTGCCAGCAGTTTATTAATACTGAGCAATCAGCCCCAGCATTTT
CASSLLILSNQPQHF
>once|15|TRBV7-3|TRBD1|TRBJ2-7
TGTGCCAGCAGCCTTGGACAGGGAACGGTATACGAGCAGTACTTC
CASSLGQGTVYEQYF
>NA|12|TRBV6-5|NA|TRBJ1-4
TGTGCCAGCAGGTGGGAGGGCGAAAAACTGTTTTTT
CASRWEGEKLFF
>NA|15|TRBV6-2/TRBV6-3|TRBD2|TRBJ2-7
TGTGCCAGCAGTCCGACTAGCGGGGGAATGGACGAGCAGTACTTC
CASSPTSGGMDEQYF
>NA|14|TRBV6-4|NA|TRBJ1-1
TGTGCCAGCAGGGGGGAGGCTTCGAACACTGAAGCTTTCTTT
CASRGEASNTEAFF
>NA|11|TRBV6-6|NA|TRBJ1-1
TGTGCCGGATTCTCCGGGGCTGAAGCTTTCTTT
CAGFSGAEAFF